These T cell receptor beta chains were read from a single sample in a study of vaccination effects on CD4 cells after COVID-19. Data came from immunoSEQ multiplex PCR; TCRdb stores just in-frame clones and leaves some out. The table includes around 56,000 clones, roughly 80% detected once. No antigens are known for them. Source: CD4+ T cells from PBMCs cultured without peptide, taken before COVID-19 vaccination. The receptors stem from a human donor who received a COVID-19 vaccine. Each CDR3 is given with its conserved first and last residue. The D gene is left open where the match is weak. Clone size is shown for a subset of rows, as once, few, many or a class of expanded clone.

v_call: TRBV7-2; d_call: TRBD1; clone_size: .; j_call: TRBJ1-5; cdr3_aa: CASSLAGTALLNQPQHF; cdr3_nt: TGTGCCAGCAGCTTAGCGGGGACAGCCCTACTCAATCAGCCCCAGCATTTT
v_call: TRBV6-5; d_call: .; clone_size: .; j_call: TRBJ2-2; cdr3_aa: CASSYSRRPGELFF; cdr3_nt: TGTGCCAGCAGTTACAGTCGGCGCCCCGGGGAGCTGTTTTTT
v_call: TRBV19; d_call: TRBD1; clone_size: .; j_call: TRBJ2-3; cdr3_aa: CASSMFGTGAYDTQYF; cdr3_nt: TGTGCCAGTAGTATGTTCGGGACAGGGGCTTACGATACGCAGTATTTT
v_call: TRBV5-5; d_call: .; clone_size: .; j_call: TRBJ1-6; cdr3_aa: CASSLLDRLYNSPLHF; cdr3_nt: TGTGCCAGCAGCTTGCTGGACAGACTCTATAATTCACCCCTCCACTTT
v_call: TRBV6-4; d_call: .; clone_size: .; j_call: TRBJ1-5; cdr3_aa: CASSHQHGPGQPQHF; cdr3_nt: TGTGCCAGCAGCCACCAACATGGGCCGGGACAGCCCCAGCATTTT
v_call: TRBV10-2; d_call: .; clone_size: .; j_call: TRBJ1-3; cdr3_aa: CASTSTFGGISGNTIYF; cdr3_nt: TGCGCCAGCACCAGCACGTTTGGGGGGATCTCTGGAAACACCATATATTTT
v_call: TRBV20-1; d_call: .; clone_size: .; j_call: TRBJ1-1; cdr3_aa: CSASFNRPNTEAFF; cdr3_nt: TGCAGTGCTAGTTTTAACAGGCCGAACACTGAAGCTTTCTTT
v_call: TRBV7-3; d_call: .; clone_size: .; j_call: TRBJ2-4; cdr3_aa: CASSSLIWAEGKNIQYF; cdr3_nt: TGTGCCAGCAGCTCCCTTATCTGGGCCGAGGGCAAAAACATTCAGTACTTC
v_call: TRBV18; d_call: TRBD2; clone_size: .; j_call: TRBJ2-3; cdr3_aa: CASSPLGGGTDTQYF; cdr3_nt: TGTGCCAGCTCACCACTTGGGGGGGGCACAGATACGCAGTATTTT
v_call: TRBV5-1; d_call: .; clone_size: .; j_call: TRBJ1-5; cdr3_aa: CASSLAPNQPQHF; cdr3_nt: TGCGCCAGCAGCTTGGCCCCTAATCAGCCCCAGCATTTT
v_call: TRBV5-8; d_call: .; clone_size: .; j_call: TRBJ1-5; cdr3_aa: CASSLDGDNQPQHF; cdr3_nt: TGTGCCAGCAGCTTGGACGGTGATAATCAGCCCCAGCATTTT
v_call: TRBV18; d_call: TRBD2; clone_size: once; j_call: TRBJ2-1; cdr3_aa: CASSPPLAGGPLGNEQFF; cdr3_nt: TGTGCCAGCTCACCCCCACTAGCGGGGGGGCCTCTAGGAAATGAGCAGTTCTTC
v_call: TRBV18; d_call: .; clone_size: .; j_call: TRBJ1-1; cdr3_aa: CASSPQGSNTEAFF; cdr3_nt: TGTGCCAGCTCACCACAGGGGTCGAACACTGAAGCTTTCTTT
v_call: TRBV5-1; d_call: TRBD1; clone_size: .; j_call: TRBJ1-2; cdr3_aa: CASSFRGTGVDGYTF; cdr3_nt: TGCGCCAGCAGCTTTCGTGGAACAGGGGTCGATGGCTACACCTTC
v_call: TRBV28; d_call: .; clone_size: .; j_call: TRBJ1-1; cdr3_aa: CASSPWTVNTEAFF; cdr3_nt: TGTGCCAGCAGTCCATGGACGGTGAACACTGAAGCTTTCTTT
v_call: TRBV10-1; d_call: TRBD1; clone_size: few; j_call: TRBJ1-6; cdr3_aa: CASNRDRGMTPLHF; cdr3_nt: TGCGCCAGCAATCGGGACAGGGGTATGACACCCCTCCACTTT
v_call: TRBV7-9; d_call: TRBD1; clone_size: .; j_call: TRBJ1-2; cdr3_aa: CASSRLVPGQGYGYTF; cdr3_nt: TGTGCCAGCAGCCGACTCGTGCCGGGACAGGGGTATGGCTACACCTTC
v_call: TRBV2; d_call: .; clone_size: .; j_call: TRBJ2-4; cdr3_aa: CASSMEDIQYF; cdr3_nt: TGTGCCAGCAGTATGGAGGACATTCAGTACTTC
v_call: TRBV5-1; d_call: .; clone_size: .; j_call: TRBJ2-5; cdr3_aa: CASSLRPIGGIVETQYF; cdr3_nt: TGCGCCAGCAGCTTGAGACCCATCGGGGGTATTGTAGAGACCCAGTACTTC
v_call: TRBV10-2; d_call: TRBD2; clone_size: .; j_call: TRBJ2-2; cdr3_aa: CASQRGNTGELFF; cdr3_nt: TGCGCCAGCCAGCGGGGGAACACCGGGGAGCTGTTTTTT
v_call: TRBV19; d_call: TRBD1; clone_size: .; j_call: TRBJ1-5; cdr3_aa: CASSIGRTGSQPQHF; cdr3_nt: TGTGCCAGTAGTATAGGTAGGACAGGGAGTCAGCCCCAGCATTTT
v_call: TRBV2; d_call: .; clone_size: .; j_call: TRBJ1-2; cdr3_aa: CASKGEYYGYTF; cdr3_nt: TGTGCCAGCAAGGGCGAATACTATGGCTACACCTTC
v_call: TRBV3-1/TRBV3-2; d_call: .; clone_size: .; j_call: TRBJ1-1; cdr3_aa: CASSLRQAWNTEAFF; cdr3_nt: TGTGCCAGCAGCCTTAGACAGGCTTGGAACACTGAAGCTTTCTTT
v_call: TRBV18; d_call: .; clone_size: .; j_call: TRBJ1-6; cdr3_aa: CASSPDYNSPLHF; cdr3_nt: TGTGCCAGCTCACCTGATTATAATTCACCCCTCCACTTT
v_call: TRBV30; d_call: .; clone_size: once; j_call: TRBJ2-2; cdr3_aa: CAWSGHRAGELFF; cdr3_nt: TGTGCCTGGAGTGGCCACCGCGCCGGGGAGCTGTTTTTT
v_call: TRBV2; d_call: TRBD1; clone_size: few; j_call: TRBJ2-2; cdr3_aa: CASSEGQGARTGELFF; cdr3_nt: TGTGCCAGCAGTGAAGGACAGGGGGCGCGGACCGGGGAGCTGTTTTTT
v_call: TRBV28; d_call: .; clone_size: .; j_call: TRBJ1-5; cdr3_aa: CASSFLQEGQPQHF; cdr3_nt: TGTGCCAGCAGTTTTTTGCAGGAGGGTCAGCCCCAGCATTTT
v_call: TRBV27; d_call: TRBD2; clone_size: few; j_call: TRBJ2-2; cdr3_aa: CASSIRTSGGTLNGELFF; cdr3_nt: TGTGCCAGCAGCATCCGGACTAGCGGGGGTACCCTAAACGGGGAGCTGTTTTTT
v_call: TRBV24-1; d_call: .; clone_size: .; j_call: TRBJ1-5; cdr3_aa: CATQSGVSNQPQHF; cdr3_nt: TGTGCCACTCAGTCCGGGGTTAGCAATCAGCCCCAGCATTTT
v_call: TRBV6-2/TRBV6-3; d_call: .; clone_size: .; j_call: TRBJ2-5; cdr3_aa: CASSLIGGPQETQYF; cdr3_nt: TGTGCCAGCAGTCTGATAGGGGGGCCCCAAGAGACCCAGTACTTC
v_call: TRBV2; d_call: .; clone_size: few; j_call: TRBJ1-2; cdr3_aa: CASSDQSGGGGYTF; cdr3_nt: TGTGCCAGCAGTGATCAGTCAGGTGGTGGCGGCTACACCTTC
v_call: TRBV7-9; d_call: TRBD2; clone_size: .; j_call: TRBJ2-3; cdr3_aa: CASSLGSGENTQYF; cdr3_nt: TGTGCCAGCAGCTTGGGTAGCGGGGAGAATACGCAGTATTTT
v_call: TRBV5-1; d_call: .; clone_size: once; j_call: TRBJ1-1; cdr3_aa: CASSLVGGSNTEAFF; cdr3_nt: TGCGCCAGCAGCTTGGTTGGAGGTTCGAACACTGAAGCTTTCTTT
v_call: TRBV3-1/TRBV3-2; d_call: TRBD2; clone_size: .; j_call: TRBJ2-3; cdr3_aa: CASSQDGLAGGGDTQYF; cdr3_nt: TGTGCCAGCAGCCAAGATGGACTAGCGGGGGGTGGGGATACGCAGTATTTT
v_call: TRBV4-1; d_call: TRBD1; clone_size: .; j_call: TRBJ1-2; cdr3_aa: CASSHTPGQWGYTF; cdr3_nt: TGCGCCAGCAGCCATACTCCGGGACAGTGGGGCTACACCTTC
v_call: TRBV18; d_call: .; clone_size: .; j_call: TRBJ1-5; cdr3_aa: CASSHDRDNQPQHF; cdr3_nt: TGTGCCAGCTCACACGACAGAGACAATCAGCCCCAGCATTTT
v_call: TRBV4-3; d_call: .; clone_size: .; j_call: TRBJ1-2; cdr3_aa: CASSQDLGGGRVGYTF; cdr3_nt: TGCGCCAGCAGCCAAGATCTAGGAGGGGGAAGGGTCGGCTACACCTTC
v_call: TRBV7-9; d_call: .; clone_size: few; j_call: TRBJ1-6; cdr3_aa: CASSLEGYNSPLHF; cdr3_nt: TGTGCCAGCAGCTTAGAGGGTTATAATTCACCCCTCCACTTT
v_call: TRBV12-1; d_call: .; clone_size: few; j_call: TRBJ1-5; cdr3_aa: CASSLGRSGTGTSNQPQHF; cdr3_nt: TGTGCCAGCAGCTTAGGAAGATCCGGGACAGGGACAAGCAATCAGCCCCAGCATTTT
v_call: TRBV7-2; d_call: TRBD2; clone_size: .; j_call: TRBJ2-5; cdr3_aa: CASSFQTSGGGETQYF; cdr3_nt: TGTGCCAGCAGCTTTCAGACTAGCGGGGGGGGAGAGACCCAGTACTTC
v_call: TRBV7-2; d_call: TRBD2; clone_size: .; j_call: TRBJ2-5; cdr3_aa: CASSLEGVGRGETQYF; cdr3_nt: TGTGCCAGCAGCTTAGAGGGTGTCGGGAGGGGAGAGACCCAGTACTTC
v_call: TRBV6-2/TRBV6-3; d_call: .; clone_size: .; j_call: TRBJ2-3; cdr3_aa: CASTPVNPSTDTQYF; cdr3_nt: TGTGCCAGCACCCCAGTTAATCCTAGCACAGATACGCAGTATTTT
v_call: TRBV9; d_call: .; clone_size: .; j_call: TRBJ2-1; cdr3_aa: CASSVSVEGNEQFF; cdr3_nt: TGTGCCAGCAGCGTGTCGGTGGAGGGTAATGAGCAGTTCTTC
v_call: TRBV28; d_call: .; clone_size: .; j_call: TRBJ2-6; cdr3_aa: CASEESSGANVLTF; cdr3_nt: TGTGCCAGCGAGGAGAGCTCTGGGGCCAACGTCCTGACTTTC
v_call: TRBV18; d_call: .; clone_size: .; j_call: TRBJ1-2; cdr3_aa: CASSPLTEAYGYTF; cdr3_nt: TGTGCCAGCTCACCACTTACCGAGGCCTATGGCTACACCTTC
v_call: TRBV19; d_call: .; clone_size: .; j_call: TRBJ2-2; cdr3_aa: CASSRRVEDTGELFF; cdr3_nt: TGTGCCAGTAGTAGGAGGGTAGAAGACACCGGGGAGCTGTTTTTT
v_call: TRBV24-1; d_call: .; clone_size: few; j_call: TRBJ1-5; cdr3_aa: CATSEGAYSNQPQHF; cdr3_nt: TGTGCCACCAGTGAAGGGGCTTATAGCAATCAGCCCCAGCATTTT
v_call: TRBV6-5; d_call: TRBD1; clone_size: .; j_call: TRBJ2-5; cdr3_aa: CASSSSGGQETQYF; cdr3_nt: TGTGCCAGCAGTTCCTCAGGGGGCCAAGAGACCCAGTACTTC
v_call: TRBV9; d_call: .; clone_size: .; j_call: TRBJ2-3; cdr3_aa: CASSVPMRTGGTQYF; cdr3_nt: TGTGCCAGCAGCGTCCCCATGAGGACCGGGGGTACGCAGTATTTT
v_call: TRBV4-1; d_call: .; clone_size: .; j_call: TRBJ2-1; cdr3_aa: CASSRGPVDEQFF; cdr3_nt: TGCGCCAGCAGCCGGGGCCCAGTCGATGAGCAGTTCTTC
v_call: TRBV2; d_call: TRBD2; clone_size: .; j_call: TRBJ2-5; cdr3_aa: CASRRTSGGSETQYF; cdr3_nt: TGTGCCAGCAGGCGGACTAGCGGGGGGTCAGAGACCCAGTACTTC
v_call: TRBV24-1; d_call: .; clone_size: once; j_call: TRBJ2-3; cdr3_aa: CATSDLPGSTNTQYF; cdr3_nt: TGTGCCACCAGTGATTTGCCGGGAAGCACGAATACGCAGTATTTT